Below, one TCR beta chain is given with its context. Antigen specificity is unknown. This entry comes from a study of T-cell memory formation after mild COVID-19. Study details: TCR clusters largely stayed donor specific.

Study-level results: Memory cells collected pre-infection included some clones that later responded, suggesting cross-reactive memory joined.

V shed 1 base, J shed 4 bases, and the junction held 7 bases outside the gene matches. The germline CDR1 and CDR2 sequences are LGHNA and YNFKEQ. There are 15 residues in the CDR3. Amplification by 5'RACE using constant-segment primers produced TCR alpha and TCR beta cDNA libraries that carried sample barcodes and UMIs. Via MiXCR, TCRdb re-called the 5' RACE reads, giving one row per CDR3 protein. The table lists about 540,000 distinct CDR3 sequences, just over 20% of them singletons, with around an eighth in the top ten. The chain uses TRBV4-2 and TRBJ2-7; TRBD2 aligns across 7 bases. The sample was PBMCs or a T cell subset sorted from them (not recorded which). This clonotype was obtained from an adult woman who had mild COVID-19 (a few samples of this study predate the infection). Cell type and time point are not known. The CDR3 region is CASSQGVAGKYEQYF. CDR3 sequence (DNA): TGTGCCAGCAGCCAAGGGGTAGCGGGCAAATACGAGCAGTACTTC.